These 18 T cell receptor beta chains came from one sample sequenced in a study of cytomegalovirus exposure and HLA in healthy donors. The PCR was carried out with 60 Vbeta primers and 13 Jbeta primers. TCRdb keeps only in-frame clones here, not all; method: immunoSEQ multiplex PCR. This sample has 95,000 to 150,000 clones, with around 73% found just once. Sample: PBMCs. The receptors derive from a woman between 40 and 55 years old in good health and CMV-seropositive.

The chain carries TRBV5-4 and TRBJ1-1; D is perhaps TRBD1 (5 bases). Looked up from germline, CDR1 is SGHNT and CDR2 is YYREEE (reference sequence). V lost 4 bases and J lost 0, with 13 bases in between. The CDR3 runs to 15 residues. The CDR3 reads CASSLGHLMNTEAFF. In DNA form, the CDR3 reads TGTGCCAGCAGCCTAGGACACTTGATGAACACTGAAGCTTTCTTT.

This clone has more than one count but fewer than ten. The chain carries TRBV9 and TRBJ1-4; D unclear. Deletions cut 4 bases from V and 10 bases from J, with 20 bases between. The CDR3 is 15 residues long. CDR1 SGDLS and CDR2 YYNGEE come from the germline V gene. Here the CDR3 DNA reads TGTGCCAGCAGCTCCTCTGAGCAGGTCTTAGGAAAACTGTTTTTT. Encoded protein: CASSSSEQVLGKLFF.

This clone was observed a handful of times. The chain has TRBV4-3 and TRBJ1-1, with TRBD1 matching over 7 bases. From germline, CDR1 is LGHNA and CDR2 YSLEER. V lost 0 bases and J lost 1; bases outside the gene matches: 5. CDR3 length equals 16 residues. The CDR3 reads CASSQDPGQENTEAFF. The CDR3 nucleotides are TGCGCCAGCAGCCAAGATCCCGGACAGGAGAACACTGAAGCTTTCTTT.

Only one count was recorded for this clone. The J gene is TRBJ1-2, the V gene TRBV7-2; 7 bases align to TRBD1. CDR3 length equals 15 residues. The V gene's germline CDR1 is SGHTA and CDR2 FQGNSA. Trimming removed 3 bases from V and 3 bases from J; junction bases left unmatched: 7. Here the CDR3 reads CASSFPPGGHYGYTF. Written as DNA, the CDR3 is TGTGCCAGCAGCTTCCCCCCAGGGGGGCACTATGGCTACACCTTC.

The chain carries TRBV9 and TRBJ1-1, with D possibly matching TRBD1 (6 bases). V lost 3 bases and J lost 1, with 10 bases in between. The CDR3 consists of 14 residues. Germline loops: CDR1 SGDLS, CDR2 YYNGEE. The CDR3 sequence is CASSATGQNTEAFF. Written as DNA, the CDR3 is TGTGCCAGCAGCGCTACGGGACAGAACACTGAAGCTTTCTTT.

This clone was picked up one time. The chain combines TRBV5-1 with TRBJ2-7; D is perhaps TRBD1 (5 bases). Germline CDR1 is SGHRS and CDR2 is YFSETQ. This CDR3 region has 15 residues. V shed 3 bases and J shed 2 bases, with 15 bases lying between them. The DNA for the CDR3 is TGCGCCAGCAGCTGGGCCCGGACAAACACCTACGAGCAGTACTTC. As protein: CASSWARTNTYEQYF.

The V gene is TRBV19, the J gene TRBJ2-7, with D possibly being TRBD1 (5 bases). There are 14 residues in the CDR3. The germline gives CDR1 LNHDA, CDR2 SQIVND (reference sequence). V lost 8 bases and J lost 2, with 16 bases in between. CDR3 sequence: CASSLTESTYEQYF. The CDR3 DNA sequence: TGTGCCAGTTCCCTGACAGAGAGTACCTACGAGCAGTACTTC. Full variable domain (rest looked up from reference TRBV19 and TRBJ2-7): DGGITQSPKYLFRKEGQNVTLSCEQNLNHDAMYWYRQDPGQGLRLIYYSQIVNDFQKGDIAEGYSVSREKKESFPLTVTSAQKNPTAFYLCASSLTESTYEQYFGPGTRLTVT.

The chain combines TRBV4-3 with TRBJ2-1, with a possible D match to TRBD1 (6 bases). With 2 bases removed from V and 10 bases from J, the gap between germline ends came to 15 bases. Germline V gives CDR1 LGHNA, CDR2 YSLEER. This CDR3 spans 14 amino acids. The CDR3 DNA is TGCGCCAGCAGCCAATCACCCCAGGGGAGAGAGCAGTTCTTC. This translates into CASSQSPQGREQFF.

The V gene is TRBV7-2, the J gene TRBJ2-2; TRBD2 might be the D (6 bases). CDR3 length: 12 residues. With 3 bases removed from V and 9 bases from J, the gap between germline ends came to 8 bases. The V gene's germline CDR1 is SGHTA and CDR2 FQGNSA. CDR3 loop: CASSFAGRELFF. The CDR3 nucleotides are TGTGCCAGCAGCTTCGCGGGGAGGGAGCTGTTTTTT.

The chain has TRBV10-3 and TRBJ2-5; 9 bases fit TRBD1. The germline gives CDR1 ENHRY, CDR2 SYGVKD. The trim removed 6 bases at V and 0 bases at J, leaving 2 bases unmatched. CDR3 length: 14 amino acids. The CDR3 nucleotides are TGTGCCATCAGGGGGGACAGGGACCAAGAGACCCAGTACTTC. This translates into CAIRGDRDQETQYF.

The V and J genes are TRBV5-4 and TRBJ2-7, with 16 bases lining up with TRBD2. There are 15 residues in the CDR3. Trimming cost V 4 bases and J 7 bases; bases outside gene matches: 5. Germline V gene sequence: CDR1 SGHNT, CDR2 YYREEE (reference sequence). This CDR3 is CASSLGTSGGVEQYF. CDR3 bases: TGTGCCAGCAGCCTCGGGACTAGCGGGGGGGTGGAGCAGTACTTC.

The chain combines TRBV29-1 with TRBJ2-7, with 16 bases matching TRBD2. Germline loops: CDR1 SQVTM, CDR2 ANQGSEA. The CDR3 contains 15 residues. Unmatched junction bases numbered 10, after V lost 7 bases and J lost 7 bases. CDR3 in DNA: TGCAGCGCTACGGGGACTAGCGGGGGGGCCGGAGAGCAGTACTTC. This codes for CSATGTSGGAGEQYF.

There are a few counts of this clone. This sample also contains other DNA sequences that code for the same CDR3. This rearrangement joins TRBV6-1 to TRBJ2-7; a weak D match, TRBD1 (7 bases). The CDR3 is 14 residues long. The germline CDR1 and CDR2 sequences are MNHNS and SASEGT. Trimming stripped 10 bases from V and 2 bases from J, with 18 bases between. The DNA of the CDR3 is TGTGCCACCTCAAGTGGCAGGGGGGCCTACGAGCAGTACTTC. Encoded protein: CATSSGRGAYEQYF.

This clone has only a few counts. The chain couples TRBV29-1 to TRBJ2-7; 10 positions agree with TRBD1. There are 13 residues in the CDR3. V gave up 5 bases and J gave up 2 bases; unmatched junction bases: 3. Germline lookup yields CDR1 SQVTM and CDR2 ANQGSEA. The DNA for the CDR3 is TGCAGCGTTACCGGGACAGGGGCCTACGAGCAGTACTTC. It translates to CSVTGTGAYEQYF.

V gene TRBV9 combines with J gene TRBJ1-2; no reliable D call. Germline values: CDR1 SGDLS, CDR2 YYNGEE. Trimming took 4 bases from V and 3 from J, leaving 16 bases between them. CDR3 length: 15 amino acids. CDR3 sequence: CASSRDGQADYGYTF. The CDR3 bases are TGTGCCAGCAGCAGAGATGGGCAGGCCGACTATGGCTACACCTTC.

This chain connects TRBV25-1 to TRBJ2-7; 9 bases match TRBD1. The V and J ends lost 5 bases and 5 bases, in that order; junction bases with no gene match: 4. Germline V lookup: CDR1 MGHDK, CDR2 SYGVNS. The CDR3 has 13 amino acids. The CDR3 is CASSRTGVDEQYF. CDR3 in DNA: TGTGCCAGCAGTCGGACAGGGGTGGACGAGCAGTACTTC.

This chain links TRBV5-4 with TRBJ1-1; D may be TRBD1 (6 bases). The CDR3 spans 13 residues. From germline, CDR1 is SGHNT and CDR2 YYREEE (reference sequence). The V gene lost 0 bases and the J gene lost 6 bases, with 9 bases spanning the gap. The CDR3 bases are TGTGCCAGCAGCTTGGACAGGGCCTCTGAAGCTTTCTTT. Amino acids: CASSLDRASEAFF. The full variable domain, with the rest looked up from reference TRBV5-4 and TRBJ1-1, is ETGVTQSPTHLIKTRGQQVTLRCSSQSGHNTVSWYQQALGQGPQFIFQYYREEENGRGNFPPRFSGLQFPNYSSELNVNALELDDSALYLCASSLDRASEAFFGQGTRLTVV.

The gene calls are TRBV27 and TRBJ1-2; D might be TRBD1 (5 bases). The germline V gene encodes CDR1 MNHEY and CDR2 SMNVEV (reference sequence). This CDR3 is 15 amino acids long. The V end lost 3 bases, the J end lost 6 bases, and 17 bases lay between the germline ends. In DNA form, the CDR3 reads TGTGCCAGCAGTTTCCTACCCCAGGGAGGCGATGGCTACACCTTC. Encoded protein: CASSFLPQGGDGYTF.